The entry below describes one T cell receptor beta chain. CDR3 length equals 13 residues. Deletions cut 0 bases from V and 6 bases from J, with 10 bases between. Germline CDR1 SGHRS, CDR2 YFSETQ. This record belongs to a study of blood T cell repertoires in COVID-19. Study details: Material from acute and convalescent COVID-19 was sourced from the United States, Italy and Spain. T cells, B-cell-depleted T cells, or PBMCs supplied cDNA or gDNA.

In the original workflow: It was from reference gene primer amplification that nucleated cell counts were estimated. Some clones are missing from TCRdb's copy, which holds only in-frame ones; the method was immunoSEQ multiplex PCR. For V, J and clone size, that table is used; D and trimming come from the DNA. The sample has approximately 220,000 clones, 80% to 85% seen once; the top ten hold 2% to 2.5%. This TCR was sampled from a woman aged 60 to 75 with acute or convalescent COVID-19. The sequencing input was peripheral blood. The rearrangement joins TRBV5-1 to TRBJ2-7; D unresolved. As DNA, the CDR3 is TGCGCCAGCAGCTTGGAGAATCCAGTCGAGCAGTACTTC. Its translation: CASSLENPVEQYF.